This T cell receptor (beta chain) was identified during a study of shared clonotypes between healthy human individuals. CD45RO-negative, CCR7-selected cells formed the naive CD8 fraction, which excluded terminally differentiated effector memory CD45RA+ cells. This CDR3 contains 19 residues. Between the trimmed V and J ends, which lost 2 bases and 0 bases, there was a span of 20 bases. Germline CDR1 reads MDHEN; CDR2 reads SYDVKM. The repertoire was sequenced with immunoSEQ multiplex PCR; TCRdb's copy has only in-frame clones and lacks some. The sample holds 550,000 to 750,000 clones, 95% seen once. Regarding the study as a whole: Donor clonotype sharing was expected to depend on sequencing depth. Between a few donors, naive CD4 clonotypes were shared at a level of approximately 5%. Compared with memory subsets, naive subsets generally had larger estimated richness. Depth was large, yet rarefaction showed that sorted-subset sequencing was incomplete.

As for this clone: Its antigen is unidentified.

Sequencing used naive CD8+ T cells sorted from blood. The TCR comes from a woman younger than 45 in good health. V usage is TRBV28 and J usage is TRBJ1-5, with D possibly matching TRBD1 (5 bases). CDR3 coding DNA: TGTGCCAGCAGTTTAACAGGAGCCCAGCACCCCCCTAGCAATCAGCCCCAGCATTTT. This gives the protein CASSLTGAQHPPSNQPQHF.